This TCR beta chain derives from a study of blood T cell repertoires in COVID-19. For the study at large: The United States, Italy and Spain supplied acute and convalescent COVID-19 samples. In each case, the material was cDNA or gDNA derived from T cells, B-cell-depleted T cells, or PBMCs.

Per the original methods: Reference gene primer amplification gave estimated nucleated cell counts. Some clones are missing from TCRdb's copy, which holds only in-frame ones; the method was immunoSEQ multiplex PCR. D and trimming were read from the DNA, whereas the V and J calls and clone size are those reported in that table. The table includes 370,000 or so clones, 81% detected once. The CDR3 contains 14 residues. Trimming removed 2 bases at V and 8 bases at J, with 12 bases between. Germline CDR1 MNHNS, CDR2 SASEGT. The clonotype originates from a human donor with acute or convalescent COVID-19. The donor label of this sample is uncertain. The chain employs TRBV6-1 and TRBJ1-4; D is possibly TRBD1 (5 bases). The sequenced material came from peripheral blood. The CDR3 spells CASSEPGLWEKLFF. The CDR3 DNA reads as TGTGCCAGCAGTGAACCAGGGCTCTGGGAAAAACTGTTTTTT.